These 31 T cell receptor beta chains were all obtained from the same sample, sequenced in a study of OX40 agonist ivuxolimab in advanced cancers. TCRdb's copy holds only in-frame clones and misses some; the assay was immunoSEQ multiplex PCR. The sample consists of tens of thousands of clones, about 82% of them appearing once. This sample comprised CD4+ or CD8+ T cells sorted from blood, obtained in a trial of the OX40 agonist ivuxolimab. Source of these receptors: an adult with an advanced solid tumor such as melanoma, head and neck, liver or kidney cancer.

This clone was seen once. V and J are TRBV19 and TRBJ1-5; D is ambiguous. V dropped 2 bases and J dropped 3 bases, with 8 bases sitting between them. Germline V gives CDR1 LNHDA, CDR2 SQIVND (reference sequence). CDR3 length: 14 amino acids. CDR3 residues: CASSIRSLNQPQHF. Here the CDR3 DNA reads TGTGCCAGTAGTATAAGGAGCCTCAATCAGCCCCAGCATTTT.

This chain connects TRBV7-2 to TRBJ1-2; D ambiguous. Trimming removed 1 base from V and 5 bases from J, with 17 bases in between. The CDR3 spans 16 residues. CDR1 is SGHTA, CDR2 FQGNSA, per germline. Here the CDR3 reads CASSLEFASASYGYTF. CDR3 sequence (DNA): TGTGCCAGCAGCTTAGAGTTTGCCTCGGCCTCGTATGGCTACACCTTC.

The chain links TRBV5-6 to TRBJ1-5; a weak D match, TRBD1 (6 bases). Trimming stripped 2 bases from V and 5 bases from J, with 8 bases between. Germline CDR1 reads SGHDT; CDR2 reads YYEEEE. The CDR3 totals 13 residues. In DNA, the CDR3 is TGTGCCAGCAGCTTAGGGGGGTATCAGCCCCAGCATTTT. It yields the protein CASSLGGYQPQHF.

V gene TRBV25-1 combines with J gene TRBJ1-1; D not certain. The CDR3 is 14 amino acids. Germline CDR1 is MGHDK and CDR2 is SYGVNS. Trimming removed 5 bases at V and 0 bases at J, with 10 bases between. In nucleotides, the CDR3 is TGTGCCAGCAGTCCCCTGGGCATGAACACTGAAGCTTTCTTT. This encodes CASSPLGMNTEAFF.

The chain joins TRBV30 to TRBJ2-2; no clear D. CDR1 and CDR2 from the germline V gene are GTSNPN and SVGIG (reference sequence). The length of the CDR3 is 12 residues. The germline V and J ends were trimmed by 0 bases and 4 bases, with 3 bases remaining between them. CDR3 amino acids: CAWSVTTGELFF. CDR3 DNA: TGTGCCTGGAGTGTGACCACCGGGGAGCTGTTTTTT.

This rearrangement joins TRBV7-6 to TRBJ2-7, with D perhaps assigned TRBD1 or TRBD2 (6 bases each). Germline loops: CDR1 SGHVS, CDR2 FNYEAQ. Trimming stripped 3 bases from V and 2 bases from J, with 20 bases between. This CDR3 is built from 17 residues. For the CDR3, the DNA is TGTGCCAGCAGCTTCGGGGGCCGAGGTTCGTTCCCCTACGAGCAGTACTTC. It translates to CASSFGGRGSFPYEQYF.

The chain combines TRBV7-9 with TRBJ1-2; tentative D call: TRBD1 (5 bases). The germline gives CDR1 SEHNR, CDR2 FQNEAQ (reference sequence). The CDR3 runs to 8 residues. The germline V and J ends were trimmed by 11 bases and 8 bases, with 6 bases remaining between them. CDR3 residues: CAGDGYTF. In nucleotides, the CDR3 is TGTGCCGGGGACGGCTACACCTTC. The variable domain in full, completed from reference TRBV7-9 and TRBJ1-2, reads DTGVSQNPRHKITKRGQNVTFRCDPISEHNRLYWYRQTLGQGPEFLTYFQNEAQLEKSRLLSDRFSAERPKGSFSTLEIQRTEQGDSAMYLCAGDGYTFGSGTRLTVV.

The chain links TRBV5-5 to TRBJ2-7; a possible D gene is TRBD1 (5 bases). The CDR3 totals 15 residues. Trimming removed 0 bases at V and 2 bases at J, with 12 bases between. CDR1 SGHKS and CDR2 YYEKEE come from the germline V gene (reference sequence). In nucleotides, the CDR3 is TGTGCCAGCAGCTTGGAGCTGGCAGGGACCTACGAGCAGTACTTC. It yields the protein CASSLELAGTYEQYF.

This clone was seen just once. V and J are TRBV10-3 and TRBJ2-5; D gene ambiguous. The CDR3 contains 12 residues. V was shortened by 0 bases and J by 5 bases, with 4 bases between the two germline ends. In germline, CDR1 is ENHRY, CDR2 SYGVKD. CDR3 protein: CAISESQETQYF. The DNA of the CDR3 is TGTGCCATCAGTGAGTCCCAGGAGACCCAGTACTTC.

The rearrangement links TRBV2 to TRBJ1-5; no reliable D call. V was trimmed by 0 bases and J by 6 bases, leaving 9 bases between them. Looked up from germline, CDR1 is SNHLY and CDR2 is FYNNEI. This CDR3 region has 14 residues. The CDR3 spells CASSEARGFQPQHF. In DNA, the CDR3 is TGTGCCAGCAGTGAAGCTCGGGGATTTCAGCCCCAGCATTTT.

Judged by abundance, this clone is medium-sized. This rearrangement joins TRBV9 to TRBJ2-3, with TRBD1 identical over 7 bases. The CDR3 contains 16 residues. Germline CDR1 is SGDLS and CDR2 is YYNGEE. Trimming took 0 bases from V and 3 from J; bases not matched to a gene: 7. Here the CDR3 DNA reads TGTGCCAGCAGCGTAGGGACAGGTGGGATTACAGATACGCAGTATTTT. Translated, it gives CASSVGTGGITDTQYF.

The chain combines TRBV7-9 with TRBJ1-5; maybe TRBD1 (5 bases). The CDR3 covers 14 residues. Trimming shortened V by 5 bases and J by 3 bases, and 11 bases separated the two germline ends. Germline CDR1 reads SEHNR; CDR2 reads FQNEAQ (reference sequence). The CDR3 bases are TGTGCCAGCAGCATGGGACTCCTCAATCAGCCCCAGCATTTT. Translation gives CASSMGLLNQPQHF.

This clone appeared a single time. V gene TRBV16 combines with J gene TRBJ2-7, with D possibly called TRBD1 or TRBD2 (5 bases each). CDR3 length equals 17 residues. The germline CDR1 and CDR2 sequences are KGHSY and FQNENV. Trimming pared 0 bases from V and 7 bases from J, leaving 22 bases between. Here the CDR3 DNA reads TGTGCCAGCAGCCAATCGGTGTGGGACGGCCTAAGGTCGGAGCAGTACTTC. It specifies CASSQSVWDGLRSEQYF.

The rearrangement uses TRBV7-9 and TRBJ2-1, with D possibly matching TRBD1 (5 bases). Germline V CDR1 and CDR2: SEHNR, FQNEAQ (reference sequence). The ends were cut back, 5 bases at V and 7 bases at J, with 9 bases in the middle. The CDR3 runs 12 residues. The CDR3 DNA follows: TGTGCCAGCAGCCCAGGGCTGAATGAGCAGTTCTTC. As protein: CASSPGLNEQFF. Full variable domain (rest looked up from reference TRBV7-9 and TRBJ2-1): DTGVSQNPRHKITKRGQNVTFRCDPISEHNRLYWYRQTLGQGPEFLTYFQNEAQLEKSRLLSDRFSAERPKGSFSTLEIQRTEQGDSAMYLCASSPGLNEQFFGPGTRLTVL.

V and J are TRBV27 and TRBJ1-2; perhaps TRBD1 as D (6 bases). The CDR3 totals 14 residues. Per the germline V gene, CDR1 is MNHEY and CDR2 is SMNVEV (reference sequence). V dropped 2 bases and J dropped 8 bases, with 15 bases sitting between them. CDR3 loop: CASSLVRGTEGYTF. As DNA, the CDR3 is TGTGCCAGCAGTTTAGTCAGGGGTACTGAAGGCTACACCTTC.

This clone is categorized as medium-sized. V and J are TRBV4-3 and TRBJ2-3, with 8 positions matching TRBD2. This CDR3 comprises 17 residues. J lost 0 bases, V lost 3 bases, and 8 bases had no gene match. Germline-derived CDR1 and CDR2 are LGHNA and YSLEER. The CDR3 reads CASSHDGAGGSTDTQYF. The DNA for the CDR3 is TGCGCCAGCAGCCACGATGGGGCGGGAGGAAGCACAGATACGCAGTATTTT.

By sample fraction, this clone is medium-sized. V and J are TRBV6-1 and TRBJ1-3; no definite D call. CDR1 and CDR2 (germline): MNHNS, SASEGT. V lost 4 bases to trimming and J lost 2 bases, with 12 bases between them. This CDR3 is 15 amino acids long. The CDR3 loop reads CASSVLGAAGNTIYF. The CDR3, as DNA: TGTGCCAGCAGTGTCCTCGGTGCTGCTGGAAACACCATATATTTT.

The CDR3 sequence: CASSQRGTSGRGGEQFF. CDR3 nucleotides: TGCGCCAGCAGCCAAAGGGGGACTAGCGGGAGGGGAGGTGAGCAGTTCTTC. J is TRBJ2-1 and V is TRBV4-3; TRBD2 aligns across 16 bases. With 2 bases clipped from V and 9 bases from J, the junction kept 7 bases outside the gene matches. Germline CDR1 and CDR2: LGHNA and YSLEER. The CDR3 has 17 residues.

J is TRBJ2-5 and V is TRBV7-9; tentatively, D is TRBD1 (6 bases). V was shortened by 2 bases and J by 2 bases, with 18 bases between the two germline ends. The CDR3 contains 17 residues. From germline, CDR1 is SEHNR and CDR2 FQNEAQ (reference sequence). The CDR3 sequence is CASSLQGRGPLQETQYF. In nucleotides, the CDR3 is TGTGCCAGCAGCTTACAGGGCAGGGGACCTCTACAAGAGACCCAGTACTTC.

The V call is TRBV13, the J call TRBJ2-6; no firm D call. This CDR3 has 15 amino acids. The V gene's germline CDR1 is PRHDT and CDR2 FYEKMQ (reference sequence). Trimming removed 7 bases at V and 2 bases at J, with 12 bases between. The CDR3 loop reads CASISGRAGANVLTF. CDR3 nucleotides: TGTGCCAGCATTTCCGGAAGGGCTGGGGCCAACGTCCTGACTTTC. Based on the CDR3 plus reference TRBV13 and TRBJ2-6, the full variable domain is AAGVIQSPRHLIKEKRETATLKCYPIPRHDTVYWYQQGPGQDPQFLISFYEKMQSDKGSIPDRFSAQQFSDYHSELNMSSLELGDSALYFCASISGRAGANVLTFGAGSRLTVL.

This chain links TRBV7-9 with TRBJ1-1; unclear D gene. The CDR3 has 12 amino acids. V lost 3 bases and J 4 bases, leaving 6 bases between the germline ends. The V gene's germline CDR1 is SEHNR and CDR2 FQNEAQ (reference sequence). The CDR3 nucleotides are TGTGCCAGCAGCTTTTCAGGCACTGAAGCTTTCTTT. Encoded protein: CASSFSGTEAFF.

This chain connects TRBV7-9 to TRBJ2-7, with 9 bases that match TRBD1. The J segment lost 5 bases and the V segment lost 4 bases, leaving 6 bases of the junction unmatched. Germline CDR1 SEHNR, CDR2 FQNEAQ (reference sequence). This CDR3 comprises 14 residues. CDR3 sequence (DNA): TGTGCCAGCAGCTCGGACAGGGGTTCCCACGAGCAGTACTTC. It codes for CASSSDRGSHEQYF.

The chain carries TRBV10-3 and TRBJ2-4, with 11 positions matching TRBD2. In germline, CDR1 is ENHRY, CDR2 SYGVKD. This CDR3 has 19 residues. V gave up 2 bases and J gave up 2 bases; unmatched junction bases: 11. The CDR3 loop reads CAISEPPGRLAGTKNIQYF. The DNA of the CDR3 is TGTGCCATCAGTGAGCCCCCCGGGAGACTAGCGGGGACCAAAAACATTCAGTACTTC.

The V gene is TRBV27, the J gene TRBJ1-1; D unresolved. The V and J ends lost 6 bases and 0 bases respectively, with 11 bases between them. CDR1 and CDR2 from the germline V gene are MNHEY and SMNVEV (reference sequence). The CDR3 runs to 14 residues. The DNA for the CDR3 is TGTGCCAGCAGCCCTGGACGCTTGAACACTGAAGCTTTCTTT. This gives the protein CASSPGRLNTEAFF.

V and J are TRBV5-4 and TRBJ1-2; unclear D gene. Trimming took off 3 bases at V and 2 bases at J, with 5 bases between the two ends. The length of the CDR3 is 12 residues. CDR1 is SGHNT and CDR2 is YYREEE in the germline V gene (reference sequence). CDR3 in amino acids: CASSSSNYGYTF. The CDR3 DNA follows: TGTGCCAGCAGCTCCTCCAACTATGGCTACACCTTC.

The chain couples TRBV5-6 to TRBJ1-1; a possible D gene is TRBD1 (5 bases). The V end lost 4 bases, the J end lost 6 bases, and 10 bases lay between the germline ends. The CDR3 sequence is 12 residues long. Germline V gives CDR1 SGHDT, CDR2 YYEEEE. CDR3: CASSHDSPEAFF. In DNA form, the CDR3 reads TGTGCCAGCAGCCACGACAGCCCTGAAGCTTTCTTT.

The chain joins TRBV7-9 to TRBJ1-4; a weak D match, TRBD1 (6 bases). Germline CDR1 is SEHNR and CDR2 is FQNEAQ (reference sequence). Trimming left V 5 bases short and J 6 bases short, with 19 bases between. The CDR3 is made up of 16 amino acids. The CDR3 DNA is TGTGCCAGCAGCGGCCCCCTACAGGGAGGGGATGAAAAACTGTTTTTT. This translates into CASSGPLQGGDEKLFF. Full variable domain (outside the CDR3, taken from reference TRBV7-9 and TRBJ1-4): DTGVSQNPRHKITKRGQNVTFRCDPISEHNRLYWYRQTLGQGPEFLTYFQNEAQLEKSRLLSDRFSAERPKGSFSTLEIQRTEQGDSAMYLCASSGPLQGGDEKLFFGSGTQLSVL.

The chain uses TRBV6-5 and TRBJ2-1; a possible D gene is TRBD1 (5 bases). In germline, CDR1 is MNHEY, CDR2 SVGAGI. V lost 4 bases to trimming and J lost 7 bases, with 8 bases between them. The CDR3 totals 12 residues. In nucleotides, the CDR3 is TGTGCCAGCAGTTGGGGCAGGAATGAGCAGTTCTTC. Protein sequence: CASSWGRNEQFF.

The CDR3 sequence is CASSPMGLAARTDTQYF. The CDR3 DNA reads as TGTGCCAGCAGCCCCATGGGACTAGCGGCGCGCACAGATACGCAGTATTTT. V and J are TRBV7-2 and TRBJ2-3, with TRBD2 identical over 11 bases. Germline V gives CDR1 SGHTA, CDR2 FQGNSA. CDR3 length: 17 amino acids. Trimming took 5 bases from V and 1 from J; bases not matched to a gene: 8.

CDR3 in DNA: TGTGCCAGCAGCTTAGCGGGGACAGGGGGCATTGTCGCAGATACGCAGTATTTT. Translating gives CASSLAGTGGIVADTQYF. This chain uses TRBV11-2 with TRBJ2-3, with TRBD1 identical over 12 bases. The CDR3 has 18 residues. The V and J ends lost 1 base and 4 bases, in that order; junction bases with no gene match: 9. Germline V gene sequence: CDR1 SGHAT, CDR2 FQNNGV. Using reference TRBV11-2 and TRBJ2-3 for the parts outside the CDR3, the full variable domain is EAGVAQSPRYKIIEKRQSVAFWCNPISGHATLYWYQQILGQGPKLLIQFQNNGVVDDSQLPKDRFSAERLKGVDSTLKIQPAKLEDSAVYLCASSLAGTGGIVADTQYFGPGTRLTVL.

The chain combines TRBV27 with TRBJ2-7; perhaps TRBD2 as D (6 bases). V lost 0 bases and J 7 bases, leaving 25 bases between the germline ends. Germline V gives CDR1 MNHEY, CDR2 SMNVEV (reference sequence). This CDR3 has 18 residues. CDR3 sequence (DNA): TGTGCCAGCAGTTTATCGGCGCCGGGAGTAGAGGCCGGGGGAGAGCAGTACTTC. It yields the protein CASSLSAPGVEAGGEQYF.